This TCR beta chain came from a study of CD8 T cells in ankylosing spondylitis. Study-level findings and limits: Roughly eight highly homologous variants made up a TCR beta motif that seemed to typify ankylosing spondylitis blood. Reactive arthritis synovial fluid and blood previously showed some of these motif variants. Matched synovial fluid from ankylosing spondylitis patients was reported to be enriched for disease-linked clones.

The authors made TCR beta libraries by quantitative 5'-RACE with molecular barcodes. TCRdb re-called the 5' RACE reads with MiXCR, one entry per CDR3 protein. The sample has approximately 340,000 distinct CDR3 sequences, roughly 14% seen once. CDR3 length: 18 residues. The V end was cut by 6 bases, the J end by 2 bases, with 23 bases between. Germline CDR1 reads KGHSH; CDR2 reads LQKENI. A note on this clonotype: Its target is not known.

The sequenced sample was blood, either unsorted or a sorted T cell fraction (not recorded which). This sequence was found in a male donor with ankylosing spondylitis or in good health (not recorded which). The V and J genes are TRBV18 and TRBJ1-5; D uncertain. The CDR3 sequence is CASSLTPMRVEGNQPQHF. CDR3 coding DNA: TGTGCCAGCTCTCTAACCCCCATGCGGGTGGAGGGCAATCAGCCCCAGCATTTT.